This TCR beta chain stems from a study of blood T cell repertoires in COVID-19. Across the whole study: Samples taken during acute and convalescent COVID-19 were collected in the United States, Italy and Spain.

Data came from immunoSEQ multiplex PCR; TCRdb stores just in-frame clones and leaves some out. The table includes 250,000 or so clones, about 91% detected once. In assigning cohorts, the study relied on participant-reported clinical history. The germline gives CDR1 SNHLY, CDR2 FYNNEI. The CDR3 runs to 15 residues. Losses at the gene ends were 6 bases for V and 3 bases for J; bases not matched to a gene: 9. This chain connects TRBV2 to TRBJ1-1, with 8 bases aligning to TRBD1. Sequenced: PBMCs or T cells enriched from blood (not recorded which). The origin of this receptor is a human donor in a cohort exposed to, infected with or recovered from COVID-19 (not recorded which). The donor label of this sample is uncertain. The CDR3 reads CASRWDRRGDTEAFF. The CDR3, as DNA: TGTGCCAGCAGATGGGACAGGAGGGGCGACACTGAAGCTTTCTTT.